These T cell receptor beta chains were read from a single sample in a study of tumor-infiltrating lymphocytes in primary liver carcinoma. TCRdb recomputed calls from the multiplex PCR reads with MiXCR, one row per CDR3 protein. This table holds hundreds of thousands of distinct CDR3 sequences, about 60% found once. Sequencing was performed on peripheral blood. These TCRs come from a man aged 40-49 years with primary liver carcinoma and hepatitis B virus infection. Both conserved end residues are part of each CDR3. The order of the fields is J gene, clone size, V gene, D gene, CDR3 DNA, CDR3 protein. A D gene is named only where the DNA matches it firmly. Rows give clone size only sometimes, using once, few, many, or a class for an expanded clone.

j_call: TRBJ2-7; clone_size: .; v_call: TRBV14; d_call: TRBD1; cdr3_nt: TGTGCCAGCAGCCGGGCCAGCGCCGGGACAGTAGCCTACGAGCAGTACTTC; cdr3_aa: CASSRASAGTVAYEQYF
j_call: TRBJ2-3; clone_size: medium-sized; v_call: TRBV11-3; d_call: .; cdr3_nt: TGTGCCAGCAGCTTAACGGTTAGCACAGATACGCAGTATTTT; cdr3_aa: CASSLTVSTDTQYF
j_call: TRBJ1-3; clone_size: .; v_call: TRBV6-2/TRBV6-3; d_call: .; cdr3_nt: TGTGCCAACAGTTCGGGCATTTCGTTTGGAAACACCATATATTTT; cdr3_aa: CANSSGISFGNTIYF
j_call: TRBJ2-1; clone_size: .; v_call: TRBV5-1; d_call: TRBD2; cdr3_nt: TGCGCTAGCAGCTTCGACCCTAGCGGCTCCTACAATGAGCAGTTCTTC; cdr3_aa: CASSFDPSGSYNEQFF
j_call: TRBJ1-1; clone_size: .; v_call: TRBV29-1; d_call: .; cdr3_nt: TGCAGCGTACTTGACGCTGAATCTTTCTTT; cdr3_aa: CSVLDAESFF
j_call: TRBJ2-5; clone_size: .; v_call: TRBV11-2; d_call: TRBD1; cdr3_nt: TGTGCCAGCAGCTCAGGGGGCTTTATAGAGACCCAGTACTTC; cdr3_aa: CASSSGGFIETQYF
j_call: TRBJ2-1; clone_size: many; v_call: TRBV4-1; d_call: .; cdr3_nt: TGCGCCAGCAGCGAAGGCGCCGGGACTCAGGTGTCGGATGAGCAGTTCTTC; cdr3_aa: CASSEGAGTQVSDEQFF
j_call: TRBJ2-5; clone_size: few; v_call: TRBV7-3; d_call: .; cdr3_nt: TGTGCCAGCAGCTTAGTCAGCAGTGAGACCCAGTACTTC; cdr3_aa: CASSLVSSETQYF
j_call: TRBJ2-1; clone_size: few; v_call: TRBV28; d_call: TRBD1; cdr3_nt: TGTGCCAGCAGTTGGGACAGGGCCTACAATGAGCAGTTCTTC; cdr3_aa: CASSWDRAYNEQFF
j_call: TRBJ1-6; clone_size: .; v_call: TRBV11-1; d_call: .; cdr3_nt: TGCGCCAACAGCCGGACACTGGTTTCGCCCCTCCACTTT; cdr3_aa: CANSRTLVSPLHF
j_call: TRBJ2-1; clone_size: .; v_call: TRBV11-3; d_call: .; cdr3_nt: TGTGCCAGCAGATTTGGGGTCCACAATGAGCAGTTCTTC; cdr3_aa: CASRFGVHNEQFF
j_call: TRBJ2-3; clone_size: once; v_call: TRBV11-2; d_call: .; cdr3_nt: TGTGCCAGCAGCTCCATAGTTCAAAGCACAGATAAGCAGTATTTT; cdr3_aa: CASSSIVQSTDKQYF
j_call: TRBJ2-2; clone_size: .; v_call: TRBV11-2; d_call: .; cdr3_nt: TGCGCCAGCAGCTTAGATTGGAACGGTACTACCGGGGAGCTGTTGTTT; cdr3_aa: CASSLDWNGTTGELLF
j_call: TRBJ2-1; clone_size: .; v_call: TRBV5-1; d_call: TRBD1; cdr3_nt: TGCGCCAGCAGCCCGCGACAGGGGAGCTCCTACGATGAGCAGTTCTTC; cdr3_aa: CASSPRQGSSYDEQFF
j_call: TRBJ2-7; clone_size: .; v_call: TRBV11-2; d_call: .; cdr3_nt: TGTGCCAGTAGCTCAAGACTAGTGGGGTACGAGCAGTACTTC; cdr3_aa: CASSSRLVGYEQYF
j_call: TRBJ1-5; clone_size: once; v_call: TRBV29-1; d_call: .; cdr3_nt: TGCAGCGGTCACGGGCAGGGCCTTGTACAACCCCAGCATTTT; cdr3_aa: CSGHGQGLVQPQHF
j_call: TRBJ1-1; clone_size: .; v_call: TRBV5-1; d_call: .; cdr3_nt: TGCGCCAGCAGCTTGGGAGTGCAGGGGACCACTGAAGCTTTCTTT; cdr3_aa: CASSLGVQGTTEAFF
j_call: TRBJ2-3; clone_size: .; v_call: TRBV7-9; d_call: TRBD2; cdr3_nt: TGTGCCAGCAGCTTACTCCTAGCGGGAGGGCCGACAGATACGCAGTATTTT; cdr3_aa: CASSLLLAGGPTDTQYF
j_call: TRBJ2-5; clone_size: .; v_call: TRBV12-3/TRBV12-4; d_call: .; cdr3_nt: TGTACCAGCAGCCGGGACCTTCAAGAGACCCAGTACTTC; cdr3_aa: CTSSRDLQETQYF
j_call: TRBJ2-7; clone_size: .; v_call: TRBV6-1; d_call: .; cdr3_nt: TGTGCCAGCAGTAGGACGGACCGGGGGGAGCAGTACTTC; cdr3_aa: CASSRTDRGEQYF
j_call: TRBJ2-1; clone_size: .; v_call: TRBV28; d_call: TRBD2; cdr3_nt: TGTGCCACCCTACTAGCGGGAGCTTACAATGAGCAGTTCTTC; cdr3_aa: CATLLAGAYNEQFF
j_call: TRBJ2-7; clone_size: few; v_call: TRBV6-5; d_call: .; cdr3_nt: TGTGCCAACAGTCAACAGGGATCCTACGAGCAGTACTTC; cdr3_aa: CANSQQGSYEQYF
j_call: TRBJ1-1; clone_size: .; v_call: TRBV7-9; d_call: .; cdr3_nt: TGTGCCAGCAGCTTAGGAGGGACCACTGAAGCTTTCTTT; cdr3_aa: CASSLGGTTEAFF
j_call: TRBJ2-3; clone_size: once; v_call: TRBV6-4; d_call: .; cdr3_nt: TGTGCCAGCAGACATTCTAGCGAGACAGATACGCAGTATTTT; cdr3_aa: CASRHSSETDTQYF
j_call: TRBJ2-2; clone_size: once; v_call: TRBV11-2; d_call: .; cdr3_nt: TGTGCCAGCGGTGCACTCAGGACCGGGGAGCTGTTTTTT; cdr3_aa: CASGALRTGELFF
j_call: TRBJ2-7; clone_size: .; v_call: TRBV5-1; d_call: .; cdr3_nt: TGCGCCAGCAGCCCTACTGGCAGCCACGAGCAGTACTTC; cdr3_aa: CASSPTGSHEQYF
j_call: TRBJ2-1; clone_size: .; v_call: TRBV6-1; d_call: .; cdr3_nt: TGTGCCAGGAGTTGGGACAATGAGCTGTTCTTC; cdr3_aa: CARSWDNELFF
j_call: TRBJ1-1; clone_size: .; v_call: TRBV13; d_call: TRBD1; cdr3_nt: TGTGCCAGCAGCCCTACAGGGGAATTCATGAACACTGAAGCTTTCTTT; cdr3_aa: CASSPTGEFMNTEAFF
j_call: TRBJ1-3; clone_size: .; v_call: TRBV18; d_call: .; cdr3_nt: TGTGCCAGCTCACCACGGGGACTCTACTCTGGAAACACCATATATTTT; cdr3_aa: CASSPRGLYSGNTIYF
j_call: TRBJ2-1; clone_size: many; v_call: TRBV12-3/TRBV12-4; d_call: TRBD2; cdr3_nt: TGTGCCAGCAGTTCTAGCGGGAGACCTACCTACAATGAGCAGTTCTTC; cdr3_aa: CASSSSGRPTYNEQFF
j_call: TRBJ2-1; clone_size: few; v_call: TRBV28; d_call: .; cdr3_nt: TGTGCCAGCAACCCCCTAAGCTCCTACAATGAGCAGTTCTTC; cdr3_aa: CASNPLSSYNEQFF
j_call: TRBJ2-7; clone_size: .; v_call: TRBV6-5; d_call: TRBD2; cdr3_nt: TGTGCCGCCAGCGGGAGAGGATCCGAGCAGTACTTC; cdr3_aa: CAASGRGSEQYF